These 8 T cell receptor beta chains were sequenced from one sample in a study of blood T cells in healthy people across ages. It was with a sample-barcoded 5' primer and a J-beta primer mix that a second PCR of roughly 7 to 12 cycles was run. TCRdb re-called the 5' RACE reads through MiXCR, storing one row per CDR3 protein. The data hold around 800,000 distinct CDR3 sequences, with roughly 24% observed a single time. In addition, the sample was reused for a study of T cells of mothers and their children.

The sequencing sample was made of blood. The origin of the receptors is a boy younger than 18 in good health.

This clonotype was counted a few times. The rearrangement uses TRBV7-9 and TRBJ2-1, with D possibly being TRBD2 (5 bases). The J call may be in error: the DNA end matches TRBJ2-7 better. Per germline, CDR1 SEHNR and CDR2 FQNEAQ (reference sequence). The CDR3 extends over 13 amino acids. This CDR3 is CASSSGIPYEQYF. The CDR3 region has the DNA TGTGCCAGCAGCTCCGGGATTCCATACGAGCAGTACTTC.

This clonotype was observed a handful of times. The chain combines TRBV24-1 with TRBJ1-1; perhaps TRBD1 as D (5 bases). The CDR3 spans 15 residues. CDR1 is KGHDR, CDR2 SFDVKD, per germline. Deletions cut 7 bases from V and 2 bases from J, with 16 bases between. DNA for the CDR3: TGTGCCACCAGGGGGGGTGAGCAACCAAACACTGAAGCTTTCTTT. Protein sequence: CATRGGEQPNTEAFF.

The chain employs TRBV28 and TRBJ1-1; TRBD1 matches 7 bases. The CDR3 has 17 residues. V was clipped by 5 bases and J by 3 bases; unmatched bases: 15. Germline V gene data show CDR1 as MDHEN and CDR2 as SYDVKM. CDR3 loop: CASSQRDSLTLDTEAFF. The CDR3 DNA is TGTGCCAGCAGTCAGCGGGACAGCCTGACCCTGGACACTGAAGCTTTCTTT.

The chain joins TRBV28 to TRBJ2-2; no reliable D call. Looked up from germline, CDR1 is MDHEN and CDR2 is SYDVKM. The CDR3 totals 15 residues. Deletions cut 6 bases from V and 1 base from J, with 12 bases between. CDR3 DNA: TGTGCCAGCAGCCTATTACCGGGGAACACCGGGGAGCTGTTTTTT. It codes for CASSLLPGNTGELFF.

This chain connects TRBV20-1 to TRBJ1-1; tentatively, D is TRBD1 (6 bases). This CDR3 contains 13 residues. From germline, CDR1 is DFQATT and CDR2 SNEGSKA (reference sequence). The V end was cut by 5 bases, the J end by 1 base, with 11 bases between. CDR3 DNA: TGCAGTGCTGATGGGGGCTGGAACACTGAAGCTTTCTTT. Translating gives CSADGGWNTEAFF.

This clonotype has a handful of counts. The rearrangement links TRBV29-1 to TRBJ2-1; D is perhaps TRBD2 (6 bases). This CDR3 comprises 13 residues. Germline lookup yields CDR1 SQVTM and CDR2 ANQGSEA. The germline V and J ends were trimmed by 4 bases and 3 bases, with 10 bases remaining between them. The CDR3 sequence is CSVAGTVYNEQFF. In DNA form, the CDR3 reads TGCAGCGTTGCCGGGACTGTCTACAATGAGCAGTTCTTC.

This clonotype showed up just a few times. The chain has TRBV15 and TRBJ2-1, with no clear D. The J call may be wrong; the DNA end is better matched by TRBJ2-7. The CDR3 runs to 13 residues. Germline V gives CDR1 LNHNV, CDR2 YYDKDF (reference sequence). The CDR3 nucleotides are TGTGCCACCAGCGCCGGACCTATGTCCGAGCAGTACTTC. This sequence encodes CATSAGPMSEQYF.

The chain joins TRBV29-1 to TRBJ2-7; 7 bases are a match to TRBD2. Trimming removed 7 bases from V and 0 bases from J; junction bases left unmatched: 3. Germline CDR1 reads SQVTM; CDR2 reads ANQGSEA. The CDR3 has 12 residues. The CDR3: CSARTSSYEQYF. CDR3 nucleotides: TGCAGCGCCAGGACTAGCTCCTACGAGCAGTACTTC.